A selection of T cell receptor beta chains follows, all from one sample in a study of identical twins. Each CDR3 protein is one row after TCRdb ran MiXCR on the 5' RACE reads. The sample records roughly 700,000 distinct CDR3 sequences, more than 6.5% being singletons. The data were also submitted as part of a second study, on yellow fever vaccine responses in identical twins.

Sequencing was done on a sample of PBMCs. These receptors were taken from a woman aged 18-29 years in good health. Both conserved end residues are part of each CDR3. D genes are given only for firm matches. The size field is filled for only some rows; it gives once, few, many or a size class.

J | D | size | V | CDR3 | DNA
TRBJ2-2 | TRBD1 | - | TRBV12-3/TRBV12-4 | CASSTYRGRTGELFF | TGTGCCAGCAGTACCTACAGGGGGCGTACCGGGGAGCTGTTTTTT
TRBJ1-2 | - | few | TRBV7-2 | CASSFDSEHLYGYTF | TGTGCCAGCAGCTTCGACTCCGAACACCTCTATGGCTACACCTTC
TRBJ2-1 | - | many | TRBV4-3 | CASSQERRGYEQFF | TGCGCCAGCAGCCAGGAACGTAGAGGGTATGAGCAGTTCTTC
TRBJ2-1 | - | few | TRBV24-1 | CATSDPGLLGNEQFF | TGTGCCACCAGTGATCCGGGACTCCTCGGTAATGAGCAGTTCTTC
TRBJ2-5 | TRBD1 | many | TRBV11-2 | CASSPGQFQETQYF | TGTGCCAGCAGCCCGGGACAGTTCCAAGAGACCCAGTACTTC
TRBJ2-1 | - | - | TRBV11-2 | CASSYTQGTNEQFF | TGTGCCAGCAGTTACACCCAGGGGACCAATGAGCAGTTCTTC
TRBJ2-5 | - | many | TRBV5-1 | CASSLRDSKETQYF | TGCGCCAGCAGCTTAAGGGACTCGAAAGAGACCCAGTACTTC
TRBJ2-2 | - | few | TRBV3-1 | CASSHLESGELFF | TGTGCCAGCAGCCACCTGGAGTCCGGGGAGCTGTTTTTT
TRBJ2-5 | - | few | TRBV12-5 | CASGRDNQGETQYF | TGTGCTAGTGGCCGGGACAACCAGGGAGAGACCCAGTACTTC
TRBJ2-3 | TRBD1 | - | TRBV2 | CASSETPQGAGTDTQYF | TGTGCCAGCAGTGAAACACCCCAGGGGGCAGGCACAGATACGCAGTATTTT
TRBJ2-7 | - | - | TRBV6-1 | CASTRSREDEQYF | TGTGCCAGCACCCGGAGCAGGGAGGACGAGCAGTACTTC
TRBJ2-5 | - | many | TRBV29-1 | CSAGAGSVGETQYF | TGCAGCGCGGGGGCAGGGAGTGTAGGGGAGACCCAGTACTTC
TRBJ2-5 | - | - | TRBV7-9 | CASSFGGERETQYF | TGTGCCAGCAGCTTTGGGGGTGAGAGAGAGACCCAGTACTTC
TRBJ2-5 | TRBD1 | - | TRBV7-9 | CASSQGPRDSPETQYF | TGTGCCAGCAGCCAAGGGCCTCGGGACAGCCCAGAGACCCAGTACTTC
TRBJ2-7 | TRBD1 | few | TRBV20-1 | CSAPHPTGAYEQYF | TGCAGTGCTCCTCACCCGACAGGGGCCTACGAGCAGTACTTC
TRBJ2-5 | TRBD1 | many | TRBV2 | CASPQDRGVRETQYF | TGTGCCAGCCCACAAGACAGGGGCGTGCGAGAGACCCAGTACTTC
TRBJ2-2 | - | many | TRBV5-4 | CASSPGTRNTGELFF | TGTGCCAGCAGCCCGGGGACACGGAACACCGGGGAGCTGTTTTTT
TRBJ2-1 | TRBD2 | few | TRBV5-1 | CASSLAGSSGGEQFF | TGCGCCAGCAGCTTGGCAGGCTCGTCGGGGGGTGAGCAGTTCTTC
TRBJ2-3 | TRBD2 | few | TRBV7-8 | CASSSRTSGSSTDTQYF | TGTGCCAGCAGCTCCCGGACTAGCGGCTCTAGCACAGATACGCAGTATTTT
TRBJ2-1 | TRBD2 | many | TRBV12-3/TRBV12-4 | CASTRLLGRDEQFF | TGTGCCAGCACCAGACTACTGGGGAGGGATGAGCAGTTCTTC
TRBJ2-1 | TRBD2 | few | TRBV7-9 | CASGRTSGTNEQFF | TGTGCCAGCGGACGGACTAGCGGCACCAATGAGCAGTTCTTC
TRBJ2-7 | TRBD2 | once | TRBV11-2 | CASSWTGSPSGGSYEQYF | TGTGCCAGCAGCTGGACAGGGTCGCCTAGCGGGGGTTCCTACGAGCAGTACTTC
TRBJ2-5 | - | - | TRBV5-1 | CASSSNPTKAGETQYF | TGCGCCAGCAGCTCGAATCCGACTAAAGCCGGGGAGACCCAGTACTTC
TRBJ2-3 | - | many | TRBV5-5 | CASSLGNFPDTQYF | TGTGCCAGCAGCCTGGGTAATTTCCCAGATACGCAGTATTTT
TRBJ2-7 | - | few | TRBV5-1 | CASSLGGGWSYEQYF | TGCGCCAGCAGCTTGGGTGGGGGCTGGTCCTACGAGCAGTACTTC
TRBJ2-7 | TRBD2 | - | TRBV20-1 | CSASISAGAYEQYF | TGCAGTGCTAGTATTTCCGCGGGAGCCTACGAGCAGTACTTC
TRBJ2-7 | TRBD2 | - | TRBV6-1 | CASSEGAGGSYEQYF | TGTGCCAGCAGTGAAGGCGCCGGCGGGAGCTACGAGCAGTACTTC
TRBJ2-1 | - | many | TRBV6-6 | CASSQSYRGEQFF | TGTGCCAGCAGTCAGTCATATAGGGGTGAGCAGTTCTTC
TRBJ2-3 | - | few | TRBV7-2 | CASSSLAENTDTQYF | TGTGCCAGCAGCTCCTTAGCGGAAAACACAGATACGCAGTATTTT
TRBJ2-7 | - | - | TRBV6-5 | CASTNRGAQYF | TGTGCCAGCACCAACCGGGGTGCGCAGTACTTC
TRBJ2-3 | TRBD1 | many | TRBV24-1 | CATSDLRQGADTQYF | TGTGCCACCAGTGATTTGCGGCAGGGGGCAGATACGCAGTATTTT
TRBJ2-7 | TRBD2 | - | TRBV10-3 | CAISESGLPYEQYF | TGTGCCATCAGTGAGTCGGGACTACCCTACGAGCAGTACTTC
TRBJ1-1 | TRBD1 | few | TRBV6-2/TRBV6-3 | CASKQGQYTEAFF | TGTGCCAGCAAACAGGGGCAGTACACTGAAGCTTTCTTT
TRBJ2-6 | - | - | TRBV7-8 | CASSQERVSYSGANVLTF | TGTGCCAGCAGCCAGGAGAGGGTGTCCTATTCTGGGGCCAACGTCCTGACTTTC